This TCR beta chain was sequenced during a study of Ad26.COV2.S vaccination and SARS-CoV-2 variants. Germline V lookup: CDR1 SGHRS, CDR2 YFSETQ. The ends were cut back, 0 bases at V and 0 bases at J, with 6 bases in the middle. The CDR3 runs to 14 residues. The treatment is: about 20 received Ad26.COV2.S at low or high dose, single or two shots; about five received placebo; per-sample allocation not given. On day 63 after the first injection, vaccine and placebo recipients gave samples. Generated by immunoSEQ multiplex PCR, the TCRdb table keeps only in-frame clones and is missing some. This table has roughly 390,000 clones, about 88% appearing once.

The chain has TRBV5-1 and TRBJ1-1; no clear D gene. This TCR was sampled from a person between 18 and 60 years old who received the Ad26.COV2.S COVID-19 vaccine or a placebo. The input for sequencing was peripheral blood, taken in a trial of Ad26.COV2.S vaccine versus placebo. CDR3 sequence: CASSLDPVNTEAFF. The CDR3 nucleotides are TGCGCCAGCAGCTTGGACCCTGTGAACACTGAAGCTTTCTTT. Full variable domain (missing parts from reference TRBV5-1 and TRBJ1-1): KAGVTQTPRYLIKTRGQQVTLSCSPISGHRSVSWYQQTPGQGLQFLFEYFSETQRNKGNFPGRFSGRQFSNSRSEMNVSTLELGDSALYLCASSLDPVNTEAFFGQGTRLTVV.